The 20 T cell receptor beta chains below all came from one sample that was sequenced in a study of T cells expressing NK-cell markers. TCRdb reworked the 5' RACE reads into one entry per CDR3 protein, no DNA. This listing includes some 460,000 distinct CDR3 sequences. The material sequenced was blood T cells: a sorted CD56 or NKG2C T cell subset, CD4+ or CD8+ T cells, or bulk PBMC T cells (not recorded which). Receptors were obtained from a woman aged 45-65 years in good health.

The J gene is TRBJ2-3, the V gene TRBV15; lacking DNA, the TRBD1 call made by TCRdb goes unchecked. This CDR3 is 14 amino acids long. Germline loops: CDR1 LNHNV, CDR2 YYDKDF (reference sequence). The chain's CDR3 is CATSRQGGPNTQYF.

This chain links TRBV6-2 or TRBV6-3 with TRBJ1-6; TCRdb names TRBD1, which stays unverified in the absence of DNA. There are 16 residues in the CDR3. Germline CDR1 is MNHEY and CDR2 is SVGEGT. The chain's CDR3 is CASMKDRAIYNSPLHF.

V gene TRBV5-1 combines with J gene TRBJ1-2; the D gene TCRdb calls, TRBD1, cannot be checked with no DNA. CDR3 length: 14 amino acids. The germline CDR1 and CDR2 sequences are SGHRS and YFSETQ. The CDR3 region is CASSSGTGAYGYTF.

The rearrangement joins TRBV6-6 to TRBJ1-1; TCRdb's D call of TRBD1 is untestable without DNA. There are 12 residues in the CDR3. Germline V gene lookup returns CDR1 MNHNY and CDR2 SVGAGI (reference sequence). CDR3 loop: CASSPTGFGAFF.

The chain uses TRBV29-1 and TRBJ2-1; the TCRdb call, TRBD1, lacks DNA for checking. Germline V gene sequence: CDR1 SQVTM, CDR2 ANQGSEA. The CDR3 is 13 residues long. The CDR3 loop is CSVVRRTGAEQFF.

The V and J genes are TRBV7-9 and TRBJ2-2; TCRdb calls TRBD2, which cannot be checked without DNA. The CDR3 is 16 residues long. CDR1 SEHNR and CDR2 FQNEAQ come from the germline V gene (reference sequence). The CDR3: CASSQRGSGLTGELFF.

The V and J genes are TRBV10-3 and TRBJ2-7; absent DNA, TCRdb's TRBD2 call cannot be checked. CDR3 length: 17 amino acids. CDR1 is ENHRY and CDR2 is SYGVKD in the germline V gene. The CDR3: CAIRPGTSGKVSYEQYF.

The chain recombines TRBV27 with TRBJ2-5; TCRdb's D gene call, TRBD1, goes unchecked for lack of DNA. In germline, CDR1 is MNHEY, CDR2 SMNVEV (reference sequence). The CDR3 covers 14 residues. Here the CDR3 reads CASSPMTGLGTQYF.

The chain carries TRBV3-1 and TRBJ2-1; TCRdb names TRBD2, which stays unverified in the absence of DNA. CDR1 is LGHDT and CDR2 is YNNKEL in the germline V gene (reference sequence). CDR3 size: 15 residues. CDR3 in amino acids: CASSQESLSGDEQFF.

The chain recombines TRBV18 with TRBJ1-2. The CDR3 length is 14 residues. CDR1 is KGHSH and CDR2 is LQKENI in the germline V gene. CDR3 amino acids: CASSPLREGYGYTF.

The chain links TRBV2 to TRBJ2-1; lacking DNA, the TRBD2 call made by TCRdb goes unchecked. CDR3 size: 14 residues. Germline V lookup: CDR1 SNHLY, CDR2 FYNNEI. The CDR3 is CASIWESPYNEQFF.

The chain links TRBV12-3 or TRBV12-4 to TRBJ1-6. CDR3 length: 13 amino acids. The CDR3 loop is CASSLAANSPLHF.

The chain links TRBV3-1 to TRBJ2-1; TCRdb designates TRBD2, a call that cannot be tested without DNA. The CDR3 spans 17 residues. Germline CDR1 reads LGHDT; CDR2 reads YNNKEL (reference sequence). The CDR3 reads CASSQDAASGRHNEQFF.

The CDR3 region is CASSRGLAHKNTDTQYF. The J gene is TRBJ2-3, the V gene TRBV5-1; TCRdb lists TRBD2, though no DNA is available to test this call. This CDR3 is built from 17 residues. From germline, CDR1 is SGHRS and CDR2 YFSETQ. Filled out from reference TRBV5-1 and TRBJ2-3, the complete variable domain reads KAGVTQTPRYLIKTRGQQVTLSCSPISGHRSVSWYQQTPGQGLQFLFEYFSETQRNKGNFPGRFSGRQFSNSRSEMNVSTLELGDSALYLCASSRGLAHKNTDTQYFGPGTRLTVL.

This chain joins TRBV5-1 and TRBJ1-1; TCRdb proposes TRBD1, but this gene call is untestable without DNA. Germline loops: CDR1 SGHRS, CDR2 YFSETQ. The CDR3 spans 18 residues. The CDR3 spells CASSFTGTGTSMNTEAFF.

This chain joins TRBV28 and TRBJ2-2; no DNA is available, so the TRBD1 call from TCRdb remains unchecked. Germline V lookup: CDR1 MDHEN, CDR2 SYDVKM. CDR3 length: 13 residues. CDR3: CAIRGGGGGELFF.

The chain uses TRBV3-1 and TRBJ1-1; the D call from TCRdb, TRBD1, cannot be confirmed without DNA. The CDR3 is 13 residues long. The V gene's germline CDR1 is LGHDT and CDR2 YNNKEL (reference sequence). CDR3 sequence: CASSPGFSGGAFF.

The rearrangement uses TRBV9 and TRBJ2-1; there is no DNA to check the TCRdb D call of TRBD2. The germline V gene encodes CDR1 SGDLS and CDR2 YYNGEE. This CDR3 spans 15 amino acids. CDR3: CASSGPGLAHNEQFF.

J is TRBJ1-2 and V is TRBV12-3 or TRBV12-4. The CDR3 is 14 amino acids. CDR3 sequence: CASNTDPVGYGYTF.

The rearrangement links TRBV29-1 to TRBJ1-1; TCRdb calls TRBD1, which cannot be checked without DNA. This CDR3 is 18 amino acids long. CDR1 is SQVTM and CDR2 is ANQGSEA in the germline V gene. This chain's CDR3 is CSVYVDRRDLLTRNKAFF.